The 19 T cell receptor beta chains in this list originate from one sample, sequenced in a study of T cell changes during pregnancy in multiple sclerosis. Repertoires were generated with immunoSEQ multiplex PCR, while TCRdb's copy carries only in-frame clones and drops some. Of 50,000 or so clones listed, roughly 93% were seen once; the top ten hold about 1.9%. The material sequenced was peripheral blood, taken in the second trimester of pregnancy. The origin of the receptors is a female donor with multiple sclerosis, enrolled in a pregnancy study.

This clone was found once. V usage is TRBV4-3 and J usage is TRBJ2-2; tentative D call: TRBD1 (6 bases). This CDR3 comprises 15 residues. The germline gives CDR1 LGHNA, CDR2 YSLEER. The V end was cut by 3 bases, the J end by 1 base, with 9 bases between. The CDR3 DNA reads TGCGCCAGCAGCCATGAGACAGGGAACACCGGGGAGCTGTTTTTT. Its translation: CASSHETGNTGELFF.

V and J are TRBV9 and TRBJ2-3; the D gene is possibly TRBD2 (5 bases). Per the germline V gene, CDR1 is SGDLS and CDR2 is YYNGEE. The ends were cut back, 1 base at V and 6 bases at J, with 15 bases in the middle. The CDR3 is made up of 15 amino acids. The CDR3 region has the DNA TGTGCCAGCAGCGTATACGGGGAGCAGAGGGATACGCAGTATTTT. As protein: CASSVYGEQRDTQYF.

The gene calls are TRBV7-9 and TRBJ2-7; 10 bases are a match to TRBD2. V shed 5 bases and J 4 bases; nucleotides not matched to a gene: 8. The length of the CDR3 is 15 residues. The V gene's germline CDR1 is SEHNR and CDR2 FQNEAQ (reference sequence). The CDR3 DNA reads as TGTGCCAGCAGCGCCTCTAGCGGGAGCGGGTACGAGCAGTACTTC. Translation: CASSASSGSGYEQYF.

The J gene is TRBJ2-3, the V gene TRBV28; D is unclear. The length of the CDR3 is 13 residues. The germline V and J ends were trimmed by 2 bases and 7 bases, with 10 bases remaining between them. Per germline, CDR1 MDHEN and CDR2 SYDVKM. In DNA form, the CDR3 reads TGTGCCAGCAGTTTACTAGATTCTCATACGCAGTATTTT. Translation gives CASSLLDSHTQYF.

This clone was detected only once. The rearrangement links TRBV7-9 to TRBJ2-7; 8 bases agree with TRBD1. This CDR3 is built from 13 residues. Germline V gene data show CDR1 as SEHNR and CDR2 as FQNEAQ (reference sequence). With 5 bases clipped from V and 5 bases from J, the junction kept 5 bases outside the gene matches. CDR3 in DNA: TGTGCCAGCAGCACGACAGGGGTCCACGAGCAGTACTTC. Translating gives CASSTTGVHEQYF.

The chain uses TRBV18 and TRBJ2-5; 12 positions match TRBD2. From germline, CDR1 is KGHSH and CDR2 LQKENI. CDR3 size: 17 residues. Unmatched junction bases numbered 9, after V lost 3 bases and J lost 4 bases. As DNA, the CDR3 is TGTGCCAGCTCACCGATGAGACTAGCGGGAGAGAGAGAGACCCAGTACTTC. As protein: CASSPMRLAGERETQYF.

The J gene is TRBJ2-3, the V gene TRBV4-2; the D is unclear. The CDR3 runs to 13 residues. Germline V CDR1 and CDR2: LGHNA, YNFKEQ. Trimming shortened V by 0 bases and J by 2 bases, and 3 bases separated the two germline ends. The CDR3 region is CASSQDLTDTQYF. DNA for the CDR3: TGTGCCAGCAGCCAAGATCTCACAGATACGCAGTATTTT.

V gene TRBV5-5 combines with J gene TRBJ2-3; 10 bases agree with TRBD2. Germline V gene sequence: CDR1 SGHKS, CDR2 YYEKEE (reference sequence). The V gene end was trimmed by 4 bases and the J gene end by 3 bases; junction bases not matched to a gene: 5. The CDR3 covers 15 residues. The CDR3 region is CASSPSSGSTDTQYF. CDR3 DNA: TGTGCCAGCAGCCCCTCTAGCGGGAGTACAGATACGCAGTATTTT.

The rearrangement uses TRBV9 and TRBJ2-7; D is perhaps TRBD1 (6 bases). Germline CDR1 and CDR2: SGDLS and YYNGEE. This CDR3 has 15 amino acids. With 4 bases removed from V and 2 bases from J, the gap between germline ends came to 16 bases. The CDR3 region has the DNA TGTGCCAGCAGCCCCACGAGAAGGGGGACCTACGAGCAGTACTTC. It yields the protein CASSPTRRGTYEQYF.

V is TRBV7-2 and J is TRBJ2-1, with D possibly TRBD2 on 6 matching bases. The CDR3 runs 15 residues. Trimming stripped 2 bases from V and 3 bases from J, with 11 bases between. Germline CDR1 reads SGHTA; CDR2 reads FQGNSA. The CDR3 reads CASSLTEGSYNEQFF. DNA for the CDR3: TGTGCCAGCAGCTTAACGGAGGGCAGCTACAATGAGCAGTTCTTC. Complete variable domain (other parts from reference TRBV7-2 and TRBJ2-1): GAGVSQSPSNKVTEKGKDVELRCDPISGHTALYWYRQSLGQGLEFLIYFQGNSAPDKSGLPSDRFSAERTGGSVSTLTIQRTQQEDSAVYLCASSLTEGSYNEQFFGPGTRLTVL.

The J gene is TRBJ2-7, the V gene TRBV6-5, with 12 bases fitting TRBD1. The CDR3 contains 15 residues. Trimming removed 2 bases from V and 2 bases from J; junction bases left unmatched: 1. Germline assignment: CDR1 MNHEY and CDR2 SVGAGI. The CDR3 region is CASSYRDRGPYEQYF. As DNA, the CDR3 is TGTGCCAGCAGTTACCGGGACAGGGGGCCCTACGAGCAGTACTTC.

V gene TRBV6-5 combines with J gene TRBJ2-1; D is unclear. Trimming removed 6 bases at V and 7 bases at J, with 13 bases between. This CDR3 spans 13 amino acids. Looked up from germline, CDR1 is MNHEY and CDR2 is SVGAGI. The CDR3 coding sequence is TGTGCCAGCAGCCCCATCGCCGGGAATGAGCAGTTCTTC. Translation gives CASSPIAGNEQFF.

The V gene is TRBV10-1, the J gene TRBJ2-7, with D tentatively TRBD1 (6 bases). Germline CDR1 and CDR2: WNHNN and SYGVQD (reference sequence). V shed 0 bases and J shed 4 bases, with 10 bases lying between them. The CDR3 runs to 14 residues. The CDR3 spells CASSESGTNYEQYF. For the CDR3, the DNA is TGCGCCAGCAGTGAGTCCGGGACAAATTACGAGCAGTACTTC.

The CDR3 nucleotides are TGTGCCAGCAGTACCCGACAGGGCTTGCAGCCCCAGCATTTT. It yields the protein CASSTRQGLQPQHF. The chain is built from TRBV27 and TRBJ1-5; 7 nucleotides line up with TRBD1. Germline CDR1 reads MNHEY; CDR2 reads SMNVEV (reference sequence). J gave up 7 bases and V 5 bases, and 8 bases lay outside the gene matches. This CDR3 spans 14 amino acids.

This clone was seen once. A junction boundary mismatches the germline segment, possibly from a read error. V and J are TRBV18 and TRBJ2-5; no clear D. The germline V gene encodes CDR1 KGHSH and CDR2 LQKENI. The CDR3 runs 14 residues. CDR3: CASSPLKTREAQYF. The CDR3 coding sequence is TGTGCCAGCTCACCACTTAAAACAAGAGAGGCCCAGTACTTC.

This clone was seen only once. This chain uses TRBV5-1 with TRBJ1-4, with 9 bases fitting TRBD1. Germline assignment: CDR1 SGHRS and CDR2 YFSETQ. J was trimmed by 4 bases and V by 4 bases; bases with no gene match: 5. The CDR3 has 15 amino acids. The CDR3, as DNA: TGCGCCAGCAGCATACAGGGGGCCCTTAATGAAAAACTGTTTTTT. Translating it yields CASSIQGALNEKLFF.

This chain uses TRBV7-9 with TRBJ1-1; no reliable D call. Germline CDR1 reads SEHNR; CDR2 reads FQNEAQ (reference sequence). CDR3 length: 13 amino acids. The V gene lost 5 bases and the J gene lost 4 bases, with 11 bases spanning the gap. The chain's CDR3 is CASSPRQFTEAFF. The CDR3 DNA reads TGTGCCAGCAGCCCGCGGCAGTTCACTGAAGCTTTCTTT.

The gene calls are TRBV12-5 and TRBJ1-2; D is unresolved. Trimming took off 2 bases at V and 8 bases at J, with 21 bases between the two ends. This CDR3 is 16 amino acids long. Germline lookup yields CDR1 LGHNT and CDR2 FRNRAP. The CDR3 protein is CASGLPYSSLEGGYTF. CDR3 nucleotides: TGTGCTAGTGGTTTGCCGTACTCCAGCCTCGAGGGAGGCTACACCTTC.

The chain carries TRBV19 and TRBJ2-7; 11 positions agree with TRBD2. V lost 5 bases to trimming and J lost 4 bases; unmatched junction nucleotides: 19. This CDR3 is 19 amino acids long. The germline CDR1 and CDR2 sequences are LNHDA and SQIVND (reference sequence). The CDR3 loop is CASSSPGGRTGTSGYEQYF. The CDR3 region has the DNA TGTGCCAGTAGTTCACCCGGGGGGCGTACCGGGACTAGCGGATACGAGCAGTACTTC.